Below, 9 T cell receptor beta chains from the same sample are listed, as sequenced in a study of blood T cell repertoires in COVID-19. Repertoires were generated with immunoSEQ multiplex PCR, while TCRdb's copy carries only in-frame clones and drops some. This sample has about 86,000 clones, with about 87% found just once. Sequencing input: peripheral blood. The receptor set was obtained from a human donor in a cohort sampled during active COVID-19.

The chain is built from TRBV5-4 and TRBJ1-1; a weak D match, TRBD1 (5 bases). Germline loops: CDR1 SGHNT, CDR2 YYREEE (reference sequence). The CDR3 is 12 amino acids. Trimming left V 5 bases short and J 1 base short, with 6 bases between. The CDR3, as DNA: TGTGCCAGCAGGGGGGGGAACACTGAAGCTTTCTTT. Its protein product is CASRGGNTEAFF.

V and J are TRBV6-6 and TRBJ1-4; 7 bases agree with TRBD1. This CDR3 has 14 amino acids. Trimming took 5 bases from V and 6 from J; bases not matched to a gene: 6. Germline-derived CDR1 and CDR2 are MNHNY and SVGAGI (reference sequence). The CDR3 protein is CASSPTGVYEKLFF. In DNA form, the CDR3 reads TGTGCCAGCAGTCCTACAGGGGTCTATGAAAAACTGTTTTTT.

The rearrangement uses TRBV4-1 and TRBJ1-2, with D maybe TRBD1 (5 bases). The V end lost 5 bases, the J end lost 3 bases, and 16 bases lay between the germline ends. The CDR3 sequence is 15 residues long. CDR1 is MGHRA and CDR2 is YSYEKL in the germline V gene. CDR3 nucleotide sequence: TGCGCCAGCAGCATAGCGGGGGTCGGATACTATGGCTACACCTTC. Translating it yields CASSIAGVGYYGYTF.

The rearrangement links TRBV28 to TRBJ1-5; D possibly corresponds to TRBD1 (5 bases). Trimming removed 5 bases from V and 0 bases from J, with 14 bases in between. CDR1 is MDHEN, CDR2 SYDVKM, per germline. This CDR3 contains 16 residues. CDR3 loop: CASSPPLTDSNQPQHF. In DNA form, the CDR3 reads TGTGCCAGCAGTCCCCCCCTGACAGATAGCAATCAGCCCCAGCATTTT.

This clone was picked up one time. The CDR3 here is CASSSQSVHFF. The CDR3 nucleotides are TGTGCCAGCAGCAGTCAGAGCGTTCACTTCTTC. The chain couples TRBV12-3 or TRBV12-4 to TRBJ2-1, with D unclear. The CDR3 loop spans 11 amino acids. V gave up 6 bases and J gave up 16 bases, with 16 bases separating them.

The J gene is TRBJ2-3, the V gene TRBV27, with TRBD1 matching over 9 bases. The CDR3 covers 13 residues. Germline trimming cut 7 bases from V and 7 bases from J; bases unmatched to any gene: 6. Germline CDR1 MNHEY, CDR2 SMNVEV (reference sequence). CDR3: CASKTGGANTQYF. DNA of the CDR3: TGTGCCAGCAAAACAGGGGGCGCGAATACGCAGTATTTT.

Here the CDR3 DNA reads TGTGCCAGTAGTATCGGGGGACTAGCGGGGTCCTACAATGAGCAGTTCTTC. The encoded protein is CASSIGGLAGSYNEQFF. The genes are TRBV19 and TRBJ2-1, with 13 bases matching TRBD2. The CDR3 contains 17 residues. V was pared by 3 bases and J by 1 base, with 3 bases of the junction left unmatched. Germline V gene lookup returns CDR1 LNHDA and CDR2 SQIVND (reference sequence).

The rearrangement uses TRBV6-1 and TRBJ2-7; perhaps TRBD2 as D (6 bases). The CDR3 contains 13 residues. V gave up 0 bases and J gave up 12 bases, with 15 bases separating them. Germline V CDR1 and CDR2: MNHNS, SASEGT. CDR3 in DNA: TGTGCCAGCAGTGAAGCGCTGGGAGGCCTCCGGTACTTC. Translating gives CASSEALGGLRYF.

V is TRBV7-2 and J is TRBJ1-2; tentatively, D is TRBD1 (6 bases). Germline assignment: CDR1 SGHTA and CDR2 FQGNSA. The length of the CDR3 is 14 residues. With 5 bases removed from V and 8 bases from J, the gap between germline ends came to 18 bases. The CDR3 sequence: CASSISRTVRGYTF. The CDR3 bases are TGTGCCAGCAGCATATCCCGGACAGTACGGGGCTACACCTTC.